A selection of T cell receptor beta chains follows, all from one sample in a study of cytomegalovirus exposure and HLA in healthy donors. Libraries were prepared by immunoSEQ multiplex PCR; TCRdb keeps only in-frame clonotypes and omits some of them. The profile shows over 150,000 clones, 80% of them singletons. Sample: PBMCs. All receptors derive from a human donor in good health. The CDR3 runs from the conserved cysteine through the conserved F or W. The order of the fields is D gene, V gene, clone size, J gene, CDR3 DNA, CDR3 protein. The D gene is left open where the match is weak. The size of a clone is reported for some rows only, either as once, few or many, or as a class for expanded clones.

d_gene: NA; v_gene: TRBV29-1; abundance: NA; j_gene: TRBJ1-5; CDR3nt: TGCAGCGTTGAAGAGGGGAGGGGTGCTCAGCCCCAGCATTTT; CDR3aa: CSVEEGRGAQPQHF
d_gene: NA; v_gene: TRBV4-3; abundance: NA; j_gene: TRBJ1-6; CDR3nt: TGCGCCAGCAGCCAAGATCCGGTGGGGAGCAGGGGTGGATCACCCCTCCACTTT; CDR3aa: CASSQDPVGSRGGSPLHF
d_gene: TRBD1; v_gene: TRBV29-1; abundance: NA; j_gene: TRBJ1-2; CDR3nt: TGCAGCGTTGCGTCACAGGGGGCGCGTGAGGGCTATGGCTACACCTTC; CDR3aa: CSVASQGAREGYGYTF
d_gene: NA; v_gene: TRBV2; abundance: NA; j_gene: TRBJ1-5; CDR3nt: TGTGCCAGCATGTTGCGGGATCAGCCCCAGCATTTT; CDR3aa: CASMLRDQPQHF
d_gene: NA; v_gene: TRBV5-6; abundance: NA; j_gene: TRBJ2-5; CDR3nt: TGTGCCAGCAGCTTGGATTTAGAAAAGACCCAGTACTTC; CDR3aa: CASSLDLEKTQYF
d_gene: TRBD2; v_gene: TRBV5-6; abundance: NA; j_gene: TRBJ2-3; CDR3nt: TGTGCCAGCAGCCAGCGGGGGGCGGATACGCAGTATTTT; CDR3aa: CASSQRGADTQYF
d_gene: NA; v_gene: TRBV2; abundance: NA; j_gene: TRBJ1-1; CDR3nt: TGTGCCAGCAGTTTTTCCGTGAACACTGAAGCTTTCTTT; CDR3aa: CASSFSVNTEAFF
d_gene: TRBD2; v_gene: TRBV6-4; abundance: NA; j_gene: TRBJ2-5; CDR3nt: TGTGCCAGCAGTAGAGAAGCGGGGGGACCTAAAGAGACCCAGTACTTC; CDR3aa: CASSREAGGPKETQYF
d_gene: NA; v_gene: TRBV7-2; abundance: few; j_gene: TRBJ1-2; CDR3nt: TGTGCCAGCAGCCCCCCCCAGTGGGGGCGAAGCTATGGCTACACCTTC; CDR3aa: CASSPPQWGRSYGYTF
d_gene: TRBD1; v_gene: TRBV4-3; abundance: few; j_gene: TRBJ1-6; CDR3nt: TGCGCCAGCAGCGGACAGGCTATCTATAATTCACCCCTCCACTTT; CDR3aa: CASSGQAIYNSPLHF
d_gene: NA; v_gene: TRBV21-1; abundance: NA; j_gene: TRBJ1-5; CDR3nt: TGTGCCAGCAACGAAAAGGACAGAATCAATCAGCCCCAGCATTTT; CDR3aa: CASNEKDRINQPQHF
d_gene: TRBD1; v_gene: TRBV13; abundance: NA; j_gene: TRBJ2-7; CDR3nt: TGTGCCAGCAGCTTAGCTAGGACAGGGGCCGTCGAGCAGTACTTC; CDR3aa: CASSLARTGAVEQYF
d_gene: NA; v_gene: TRBV7-8; abundance: NA; j_gene: TRBJ2-7; CDR3nt: TGTGCCAGCAGCGGGGCCAGGGGCTACGAGCAGTACTTC; CDR3aa: CASSGARGYEQYF
d_gene: TRBD1; v_gene: TRBV29-1; abundance: once; j_gene: TRBJ1-1; CDR3nt: TGCAGCGTTGGAGGACAGGACAGAGAAGCTTTCTTT; CDR3aa: CSVGGQDREAFF
d_gene: NA; v_gene: TRBV11-2; abundance: NA; j_gene: TRBJ2-2; CDR3nt: TGTGCCAGCAGACTCCTGCCCACTACCGGGGAGCTGTTTTTT; CDR3aa: CASRLLPTTGELFF
d_gene: TRBD1; v_gene: TRBV4-3; abundance: few; j_gene: TRBJ1-6; CDR3nt: TGCGCCAGCAGCCCAAGACAGGGCGGTTCACCCCTCCACTTT; CDR3aa: CASSPRQGGSPLHF
d_gene: NA; v_gene: TRBV15; abundance: NA; j_gene: TRBJ1-6; CDR3nt: TGTGCCACCAGCACGGACAGAAATTCACCCCTCCACTTT; CDR3aa: CATSTDRNSPLHF
d_gene: NA; v_gene: TRBV6-5; abundance: NA; j_gene: TRBJ1-2; CDR3nt: TGTGCCAGCAGTTACGATCCGGGAATCTCCTATGGCTACCCCTTC; CDR3aa: CASSYDPGISYGYPF
d_gene: NA; v_gene: TRBV2; abundance: NA; j_gene: TRBJ1-3; CDR3nt: TGTGCCAGCAGTGCATCCCGAGAGCGCTCTGGAAACACCATATATTTT; CDR3aa: CASSASRERSGNTIYF
d_gene: NA; v_gene: TRBV5-1; abundance: NA; j_gene: TRBJ2-7; CDR3nt: TGCGCCAGCAGCCTGGAGGCTACTAGCATCGACGAGCAGTACTTC; CDR3aa: CASSLEATSIDEQYF
d_gene: NA; v_gene: TRBV5-1; abundance: NA; j_gene: TRBJ1-2; CDR3nt: TGCGCCAGCAGCTCGGACACCTTGCAAGGCTACACCTTC; CDR3aa: CASSSDTLQGYTF
d_gene: TRBD1; v_gene: TRBV6-1; abundance: NA; j_gene: TRBJ2-5; CDR3nt: TGTGCCAGCAGTGTCCGGGACAGGGGGTTTGAGGAGACCCAGTACTTC; CDR3aa: CASSVRDRGFEETQYF
d_gene: NA; v_gene: TRBV27; abundance: NA; j_gene: TRBJ2-3; CDR3nt: TGTGCCAGCAGTAGGGACTGGTTGACAGATACGCAGTATTTT; CDR3aa: CASSRDWLTDTQYF
d_gene: TRBD1; v_gene: TRBV11-3; abundance: NA; j_gene: TRBJ2-4; CDR3nt: TGTGCCAGCAGCTCAATCGACAGGGACAAGTACTTC; CDR3aa: CASSSIDRDKYF
d_gene: NA; v_gene: TRBV19; abundance: NA; j_gene: TRBJ2-1; CDR3nt: TGTGCCAGTGGGACTTATTCCGGCGATGAGCAGTTCTTC; CDR3aa: CASGTYSGDEQFF
d_gene: NA; v_gene: TRBV6-5; abundance: NA; j_gene: TRBJ1-3; CDR3nt: TGTGCCAGCAGTTACTTCAGGGATGACACCATATATTTT; CDR3aa: CASSYFRDDTIYF
d_gene: TRBD1; v_gene: TRBV10-3; abundance: NA; j_gene: TRBJ1-5; CDR3nt: TGTGCCATCAGTGAGTCGACAGGGATCAATCAACCCCAGCATTTT; CDR3aa: CAISESTGINQPQHF
d_gene: NA; v_gene: TRBV4-1; abundance: NA; j_gene: TRBJ2-7; CDR3nt: TGCGCCAGCAGCCAAAGATCTGTGGGCCTCTACGAGCAGTACTTC; CDR3aa: CASSQRSVGLYEQYF
d_gene: NA; v_gene: TRBV4-3; abundance: few; j_gene: TRBJ2-1; CDR3nt: TGCGCCAGCAGCCAAGAGCAGGGCGATTCTGAGCAGTTCTTC; CDR3aa: CASSQEQGDSEQFF
d_gene: NA; v_gene: TRBV5-4; abundance: NA; j_gene: TRBJ1-1; CDR3nt: TGTGCCAGCAGCCGACCGTCGGGGGGAGCTTTCTTT; CDR3aa: CASSRPSGGAFF
d_gene: TRBD1; v_gene: TRBV5-1; abundance: NA; j_gene: TRBJ1-2; CDR3nt: TGCGCCAGCAGCTTGGGGGACAGGGGAAACTATGGCTACACCTTC; CDR3aa: CASSLGDRGNYGYTF
d_gene: TRBD1; v_gene: TRBV19; abundance: NA; j_gene: TRBJ1-5; CDR3nt: TGTGCCAGTAGTATAGACCGGACAGGGTATAGCAATCAGCCCCAGCATTTT; CDR3aa: CASSIDRTGYSNQPQHF
d_gene: TRBD1; v_gene: TRBV7-2; abundance: NA; j_gene: TRBJ1-3; CDR3nt: TGTGCCAGCAGGGGACAGGGCTCTGGAAACACCATATATTTT; CDR3aa: CASRGQGSGNTIYF
d_gene: NA; v_gene: TRBV6-5; abundance: NA; j_gene: TRBJ1-6; CDR3nt: TGTGCCAGCAGTTACGGGCTTCATAATTCACCCCTCCACTTT; CDR3aa: CASSYGLHNSPLHF
d_gene: NA; v_gene: TRBV5-1; abundance: NA; j_gene: TRBJ2-2; CDR3nt: TGCGCCAGCAGCTTAGCGGGGAACACCGGGGAGCTGTTTTTT; CDR3aa: CASSLAGNTGELFF
d_gene: NA; v_gene: TRBV5-8; abundance: once; j_gene: TRBJ1-1; CDR3nt: TGTGCCAGCAGCCCCCCAGGGGTCGCTTTCTTT; CDR3aa: CASSPPGVAFF
d_gene: NA; v_gene: TRBV28; abundance: NA; j_gene: TRBJ1-6; CDR3nt: TGTGCCAGCAGTTTGGCTTGGGGGGTACGGAATTCACCCCTCCACTTT; CDR3aa: CASSLAWGVRNSPLHF
d_gene: TRBD1; v_gene: TRBV19; abundance: NA; j_gene: TRBJ1-2; CDR3nt: TGTGCCAGTAGTATACGGGCAGGGGGCTATGGCTACACCTTC; CDR3aa: CASSIRAGGYGYTF
d_gene: NA; v_gene: TRBV6-1; abundance: NA; j_gene: TRBJ2-5; CDR3nt: TGTGCCAGCAGTGGGGGAGTGAGGGTTGGTGAGACCCAGTACTTC; CDR3aa: CASSGGVRVGETQYF
d_gene: NA; v_gene: TRBV5-1; abundance: NA; j_gene: TRBJ2-3; CDR3nt: TGCGCCAGCAGCTCGCAGGGGGGATCAGATACGCAGTATTTT; CDR3aa: CASSSQGGSDTQYF
d_gene: NA; v_gene: TRBV19; abundance: once; j_gene: TRBJ1-6; CDR3nt: TGTGCCAGTAGTTCGTCCGCGAGGAGCTCCTATAATTCACCCCTCCACTTT; CDR3aa: CASSSSARSSYNSPLHF
d_gene: NA; v_gene: TRBV6-5; abundance: NA; j_gene: TRBJ2-2; CDR3nt: TGTGCCAGCAGTTACACTTCCTCCGGGGAGCTGTTTTTT; CDR3aa: CASSYTSSGELFF